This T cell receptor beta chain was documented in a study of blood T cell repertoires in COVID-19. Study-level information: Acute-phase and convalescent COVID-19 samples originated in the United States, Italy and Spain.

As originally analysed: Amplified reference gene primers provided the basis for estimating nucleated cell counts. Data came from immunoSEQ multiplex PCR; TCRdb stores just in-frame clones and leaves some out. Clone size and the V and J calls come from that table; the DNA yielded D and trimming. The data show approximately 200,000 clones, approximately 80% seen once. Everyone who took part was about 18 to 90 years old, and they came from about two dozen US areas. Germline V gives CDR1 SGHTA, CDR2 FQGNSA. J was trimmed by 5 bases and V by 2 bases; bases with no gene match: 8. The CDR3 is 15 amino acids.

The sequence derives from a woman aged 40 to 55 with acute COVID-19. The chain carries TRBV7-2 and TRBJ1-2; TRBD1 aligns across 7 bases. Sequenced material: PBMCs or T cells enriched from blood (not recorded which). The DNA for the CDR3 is TGTGCCAGCAGCTTACGGGGACAGACCGCTTATGGCTACACCTTC. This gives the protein CASSLRGQTAYGYTF.